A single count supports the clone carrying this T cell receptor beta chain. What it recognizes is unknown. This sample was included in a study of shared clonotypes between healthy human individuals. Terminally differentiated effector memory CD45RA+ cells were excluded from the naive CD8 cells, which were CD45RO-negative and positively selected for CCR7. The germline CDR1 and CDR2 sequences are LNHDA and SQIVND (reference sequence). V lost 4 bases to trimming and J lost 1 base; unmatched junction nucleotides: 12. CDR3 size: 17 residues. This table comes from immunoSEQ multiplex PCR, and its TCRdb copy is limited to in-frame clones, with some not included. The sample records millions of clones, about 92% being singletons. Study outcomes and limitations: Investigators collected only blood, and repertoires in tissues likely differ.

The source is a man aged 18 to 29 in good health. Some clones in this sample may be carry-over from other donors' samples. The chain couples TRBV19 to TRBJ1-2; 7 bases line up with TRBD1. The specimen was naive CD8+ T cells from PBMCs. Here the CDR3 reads CASSTRRQGPNNYGYTF. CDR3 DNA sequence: TGTGCCAGTAGTACAAGAAGACAGGGCCCAAATAACTATGGCTACACCTTC.